The 20 T cell receptor beta chains presented below share a single source sample, sequenced in a study of blood T cell repertoires in COVID-19. Profiling relied on immunoSEQ multiplex PCR, and the TCRdb table lists in-frame clones only, not all of them. The sample yields some 500,000 clones, about 89% seen once. Sequenced sample: peripheral blood. These receptors were obtained from a woman between 45 and 60 years old with COVID-19, enrolled during active disease.

CDR3 DNA sequence: TGTGCCAGCAGCCGAGGACAGGTCGGAGATACGCAGTATTTT. It translates to CASSRGQVGDTQYF. This chain uses TRBV6-5 with TRBJ2-3; TRBD1 agrees at 7 bases. The CDR3 loop spans 14 amino acids. Looked up from germline, CDR1 is MNHEY and CDR2 is SVGAGI. Trimming cost V 6 bases and J 5 bases; bases outside gene matches: 8.

This clone came up a few times. The sample carries other DNA sequences with the same CDR3. The CDR3 spells CASSPTGDTEAFF. In nucleotides, the CDR3 is TGTGCCAGCTCACCAACGGGGGACACTGAAGCTTTCTTT. V is TRBV18 and J is TRBJ1-1, with a tentative D call TRBD1 (5 bases). CDR1 and CDR2 (germline): KGHSH, LQKENI. V lost 2 bases to trimming and J lost 3 bases, with 7 bases between them. There are 13 residues in the CDR3.

The V call is TRBV5-1, the J call TRBJ2-5; the D gene is possibly TRBD2 (6 bases). Germline CDR1 and CDR2: SGHRS and YFSETQ. The CDR3 is 14 residues long. V lost 3 bases to trimming and J lost 5 bases, with 14 bases between them. CDR3 protein: CASSWGGDAETQYF. CDR3 coding DNA: TGCGCCAGCAGCTGGGGCGGGGATGCGGAGACCCAGTACTTC. Full variable domain (rest looked up from reference TRBV5-1 and TRBJ2-5): KAGVTQTPRYLIKTRGQQVTLSCSPISGHRSVSWYQQTPGQGLQFLFEYFSETQRNKGNFPGRFSGRQFSNSRSEMNVSTLELGDSALYLCASSWGGDAETQYFGPGTRLLVL.

The chain has TRBV5-1 and TRBJ2-3; D is perhaps TRBD1 (5 bases). Trimming shortened V by 0 bases and J by 1 base, and 9 bases separated the two germline ends. Germline CDR1 and CDR2: SGHRS and YFSETQ. This CDR3 comprises 15 residues. The CDR3 bases are TGCGCCAGCAGCTTGGAGGACACGCGCACAGATACGCAGTATTTT. It specifies CASSLEDTRTDTQYF.

This sequence joins TRBV3-1 (or the pseudogene TRBV3-2) and TRBJ1-5, with D possibly being TRBD1 (5 bases). The V end was cut by 0 bases, the J end by 9 bases, with 9 bases between. Germline CDR1 is LGHDT and CDR2 is YNNKEL (reference sequence). This CDR3 region has 13 residues. The CDR3 sequence is CASSQEGEGPQHF. The CDR3 DNA reads TGTGCCAGCAGCCAAGAAGGGGAGGGGCCCCAGCATTTT.

The CDR3 DNA reads as TGTGCCAGCAGCGTTAGCGGGGGGGCTGATGAGCAGTTCTTC. This translates into CASSVSGGADEQFF. The chain recombines TRBV7-3 with TRBJ2-1, with 11 positions matching TRBD2. The V and J ends lost 5 bases and 8 bases, in that order; junction bases with no gene match: 5. Germline V gives CDR1 SGHTA, CDR2 FQGTGA. The CDR3 is 14 residues long. Together with reference TRBV7-3 and TRBJ2-1, the CDR3 gives the full variable domain: GAGVSQTPSNKVTEKGKYVELRCDPISGHTALYWYRQSLGQGPEFLIYFQGTGAADDSGLPNDRFFAVRPEGSVSTLKIQRTERGDSAVYLCASSVSGGADEQFFGPGTRLTVL.

This chain connects TRBV5-4 to TRBJ2-4; 7 bases agree with TRBD2. Germline CDR1 and CDR2: SGHNT and YYREEE (reference sequence). J lost 0 bases, V lost 0 bases, and 9 bases had no gene match. The CDR3 is 18 amino acids. This CDR3 reads CASSLEVPSGLAKNIQYF. CDR3 nucleotide sequence: TGTGCCAGCAGCTTGGAAGTCCCTAGCGGACTAGCCAAAAACATTCAGTACTTC.

J is TRBJ2-7 and V is TRBV10-3, with TRBD1 matching over 10 bases. With 2 bases clipped from V and 7 bases from J, the junction kept 8 bases outside the gene matches. The V gene's germline CDR1 is ENHRY and CDR2 SYGVKD. The CDR3 loop spans 15 amino acids. This chain's CDR3 is CAISEGDRGLGEQYF. The CDR3 DNA is TGTGCCATCAGTGAGGGGGACAGGGGACTTGGGGAGCAGTACTTC.

The chain carries TRBV2 and TRBJ1-2; D is perhaps TRBD1 (5 bases). Germline V CDR1 and CDR2: SNHLY, FYNNEI. The CDR3 consists of 12 residues. Between the trimmed V and J ends, which lost 7 bases and 8 bases, there was a span of 14 bases. CDR3 nucleotide sequence: TGTGCCAGCACTCAACCGGGGGTCGGCTACACCTTC. It is translated as CASTQPGVGYTF.

The table lists this clone with a count of one. The chain combines TRBV2 with TRBJ2-5; TRBD1 might be the D (5 bases). The CDR3 covers 12 residues. V lost 6 bases and J 2 bases, leaving 7 bases between the germline ends. CDR1 and CDR2 (germline): SNHLY, FYNNEI. The CDR3 DNA reads as TGTGCCAGCAGGACAGATCAAGAGACCCAGTACTTC. Translating gives CASRTDQETQYF. The full variable domain, in which reference TRBV2 and TRBJ2-5 provide the parts outside the CDR3, is EPEVTQTPSHQVTQMGQEVILRCVPISNHLYFYWYRQILGQKVEFLVSFYNNEISEKSEIFDDQFSVERPDGSNFTLKIRSTKLEDSAMYFCASRTDQETQYFGPGTRLLVL.

This clone was seen just once. The genes are TRBV5-8 and TRBJ1-1; 9 nucleotides line up with TRBD1. The V segment lost 1 base and the J segment 6 bases; nucleotides outside the gene matches: 4. From germline, CDR1 is SGHTS and CDR2 YDEGEE. The CDR3 is 14 residues long. This chain's CDR3 is CASSLTGGSSEAFF. The DNA of the CDR3 is TGTGCCAGCAGCTTGACAGGGGGCTCGTCTGAAGCTTTCTTT. The variable domain in full, with the rest retrieved from reference TRBV5-8 and TRBJ1-1, is EAGVTQSPTHLIKTRGQQATLRCSPISGHTSVYWYQQALGLGLQFLLWYDEGEERNRGNFPPRFSGRQFPNYSSELNVNALELEDSALYLCASSLTGGSSEAFFGQGTRLTVV.

The V gene is TRBV15, the J gene TRBJ2-7; 8 nucleotides align to TRBD2. The J segment lost 5 bases and the V segment lost 3 bases, leaving 12 bases of the junction unmatched. CDR3 length: 16 amino acids. Germline CDR1 reads LNHNV; CDR2 reads YYDKDF (reference sequence). The CDR3 nucleotides are TGTGCCACCAGCAGGGGGATGGGACTAGGGGTGGACGAGCAGTACTTC. Protein: CATSRGMGLGVDEQYF.

The chain recombines TRBV6-6 with TRBJ1-2; D is perhaps TRBD1 (5 bases). The CDR3 extends over 15 amino acids. Germline CDR1 is MNHNY and CDR2 is SVGAGI (reference sequence). Trimming took off 0 bases at V and 6 bases at J, with 14 bases between the two ends. The CDR3 spells CASSYSVARDDGYTF. The CDR3 DNA sequence: TGTGCCAGCAGTTACTCAGTCGCCAGGGATGATGGCTACACCTTC.

The chain employs TRBV12-5 and TRBJ1-1; D may be TRBD1 (6 bases). Per germline, CDR1 LGHNT and CDR2 FRNRAP. The CDR3 length is 12 residues. V lost 7 bases and J lost 6, with 12 bases in between. The CDR3 loop reads CASAVDRAEAFF. The DNA for the CDR3 is TGTGCTAGTGCCGTGGACAGAGCTGAAGCTTTCTTT.

The count of this clone is one. V is TRBV7-9 and J is TRBJ2-7; 10 nucleotides agree with TRBD1. The CDR3 has 15 amino acids. The germline CDR1 and CDR2 sequences are SEHNR and FQNEAQ (reference sequence). V was clipped by 5 bases and J by 2 bases; unmatched bases: 6. CDR3 nucleotide sequence: TGTGCCAGCAGCCCCGCCGGGACAGGGGCCTACGAGCAGTACTTC. It specifies CASSPAGTGAYEQYF.

The CDR3 reads CASTFGAQGNEKLFF. DNA for the CDR3: TGTGCCAGCACCTTTGGGGCCCAGGGGAATGAAAAACTGTTTTTT. The chain is built from TRBV6-5 and TRBJ1-4; possibly TRBD1 for D (6 bases). Germline V gene lookup returns CDR1 MNHEY and CDR2 SVGAGI. Trimming removed 7 bases at V and 5 bases at J, with 17 bases between. The CDR3 contains 15 residues.

The rearrangement uses TRBV10-3 and TRBJ1-4, with no clear D. The germline V gene has CDR1 ENHRY and CDR2 SYGVKD. The ends were cut back, 0 bases at V and 8 bases at J, with 16 bases in the middle. The CDR3 extends over 16 amino acids. The CDR3, as DNA: TGTGCCATCAGTGAGTCGCCGCCATCCTCCGGGGAAAAACTGTTTTTT. This sequence encodes CAISESPPSSGEKLFF.

The rearrangement links TRBV5-1 to TRBJ2-3; 13 bases line up with TRBD2. The CDR3 length is 17 residues. J was trimmed by 6 bases and V by 4 bases; bases with no gene match: 11. The germline V gene encodes CDR1 SGHRS and CDR2 YFSETQ. The chain's CDR3 is CASSGGTSGVRADTQYF. In nucleotides, the CDR3 is TGCGCCAGCAGCGGGGGGACTAGCGGGGTCAGAGCGGATACGCAGTATTTT.

V is TRBV15 and J is TRBJ1-1, with D perhaps TRBD1 (5 bases). The CDR3 totals 13 residues. The germline V gene encodes CDR1 LNHNV and CDR2 YYDKDF (reference sequence). The ends were cut back, 3 bases at V and 2 bases at J, with 7 bases in the middle. Here the CDR3 reads CATSRQGNTEAFF. Written as DNA, the CDR3 is TGTGCCACCAGCAGGCAGGGCAACACTGAAGCTTTCTTT.

In regard to this clone: The sample carries other DNA sequences with the same CDR3. The chain couples TRBV6-5 to TRBJ2-2, with TRBD1 identical over 9 bases. Trimming removed 0 bases from V and 4 bases from J; junction bases left unmatched: 0. Germline CDR1 MNHEY, CDR2 SVGAGI. The CDR3 runs 15 residues. CDR3 region: CASSYSTGGTGELFF. CDR3 coding DNA: TGTGCCAGCAGTTACTCGACAGGGGGCACCGGGGAGCTGTTTTTT.